A selection of T cell receptor beta chains follows, all from one sample in a study of quantifying T cell responses using KT2 cells. TCRdb fed the UMI-ligation and nested PCR reads into MiXCR, producing one record per CDR3 protein. The repertoire consists of tens of thousands of distinct CDR3 sequences, with 7.3% occurring once and the leading ten covering roughly 14%. Source material: PBMCs spiked with cells of the T cell clone KT2. The receptor set was obtained from a human donor. Both conserved end residues are part of each CDR3. The D gene is left open where the match is weak. Clone size is stated in some rows and not others, as once, few, many or a class when expanded.

TRBJ2-3 TRBV29-1 TRBD2 - CSVDTGGDDTQYF TGCAGCGTTGATACGGGAGGAGATGATACGCAGTATTTT
TRBJ1-1 TRBV7-2 TRBD1 many CASSWKQGGGTEAFF TGTGCCAGCAGCTGGAAACAGGGGGGTGGCACTGAAGCTTTCTTT
TRBJ2-7 TRBV20-1 - many CSAPRSYEQYF TGCAGTGCCCCCCGGTCCTACGAGCAGTACTTC
TRBJ1-2 TRBV5-1 TRBD1 few CASSSGGAGYGYTF TGCGCCAGCAGCTCAGGGGGCGCGGGCTATGGCTACACCTTC
TRBJ2-4 TRBV20-1 - many CSASPTVRIKNIQYF TGCAGTGCTAGTCCCACAGTAAGGATAAAAAACATTCAGTACTTC
TRBJ2-1 TRBV11-3 TRBD2 few CASSLASSGWYNEQFF TGTGCCAGCAGCTTAGCGTCTAGCGGGTGGTACAATGAGCAGTTCTTC
TRBJ2-6 TRBV19 - few CASSIDGGAGANVLTF TGTGCCAGTAGTATAGATGGGGGCGCTGGGGCCAACGTCCTGACTTTC
TRBJ1-1 TRBV2 - few CAHSDRSPGTEAFF TGTGCCCATAGTGACAGGAGCCCTGGCACTGAAGCTTTCTTT
TRBJ2-7 TRBV4-1 TRBD2 few CASSQALAGEVYEQYF TGCGCCAGCAGCCAAGCCCTAGCGGGAGAGGTCTACGAGCAGTACTTC
TRBJ2-2 TRBV12-3/TRBV12-4 TRBD2 many CASSSRGFVLAANTGELFF TGTGCCAGCAGTTCCCGGGGGTTCGTACTAGCGGCGAACACCGGGGAGCTGTTTTTT
TRBJ1-3 TRBV20-1 - many CSASGTGNTIYF TGCAGTGCTAGTGGTACAGGAAACACCATATATTTT
TRBJ2-7 TRBV30 - - CAWTRASWDEQYF TGTGCCTGGACCCGGGCCTCCTGGGACGAGCAGTACTTC
TRBJ2-7 TRBV6-5 TRBD1 - CASSYSGTVGEQYF TGTGCCAGCAGTTACTCGGGGACAGTTGGCGAGCAGTACTTC
TRBJ2-3 TRBV24-1 TRBD2 - CATSDQLAGGTDTQYF TGTGCCACCAGTGACCAACTAGCGGGAGGCACAGATACGCAGTATTTT
TRBJ1-4 TRBV20-1 - - CSAINPGREKLFF TGCAGTGCTATAAATCCGGGAAGGGAAAAACTGTTTTTT
TRBJ2-3 TRBV18 - - CASSPDYLSTDTQYF TGTGCCAGCTCACCTGACTACCTCAGCACAGATACGCAGTATTTT
TRBJ1-5 TRBV14 - many CASSQGGGSGQPQHF TGTGCCAGCAGCCAAGGCGGGGGGTCGGGGCAGCCCCAGCATTTT
TRBJ2-3 TRBV20-1 - many CSAPDSGTDTQYF TGCAGTGCTCCCGACTCAGGCACAGATACGCAGTATTTT
TRBJ2-7 TRBV2 TRBD2 - CTSKAGGPVDEQYF TGTACCAGCAAGGCGGGGGGGCCCGTCGACGAGCAGTACTTC
TRBJ1-1 TRBV29-1 - many CSVELQSMNTEAFF TGCAGCGTTGAATTGCAGAGTATGAACACTGAAGCTTTCTTT
TRBJ2-7 TRBV30 - many CAWSLGLDYEQYF TGTGCCTGGAGTCTCGGTCTGGACTACGAGCAGTACTTC
TRBJ2-1 TRBV6-2/TRBV6-3 TRBD2 few CASSDQAGSYNEQFF TGTGCCAGCAGTGATCAAGCGGGGAGCTACAATGAGCAGTTCTTC
TRBJ2-2 TRBV5-4 - - CASSLDRRGTGELFF TGTGCCAGCAGCTTGGACAGGAGGGGCACCGGGGAGCTGTTTTTT
TRBJ1-1 TRBV3-1 TRBD1 many CASSRDRENTEAFF TGTGCCAGCAGCCGGGACAGGGAGAACACTGAAGCTTTCTTT
TRBJ2-3 TRBV7-3 TRBD2 many CASSLTSGRPDTQYF TGTGCCAGCAGCCTGACTAGCGGGAGACCAGATACGCAGTATTTT
TRBJ1-1 TRBV20-1 - - CSASGDKREAFF TGCAGTGCGTCGGGGGACAAAAGAGAAGCTTTCTTT
TRBJ2-7 TRBV7-2 - - CASSPSRPGVGEQYF TGTGCCAGCAGCCCAAGCCGCCCCGGGGTCGGGGAGCAGTACTTC
TRBJ2-3 TRBV2 TRBD1 - CASRSGTASTDTQYF TGTGCCAGCAGGTCCGGGACAGCCAGCACAGATACGCAGTATTTT
TRBJ2-1 TRBV5-4 TRBD2 many CASSNQRERQFF TGTGCCAGCAGCAATCAGCGGGAGAGGCAGTTCTTC
TRBJ1-1 TRBV19 - - CASIEDTEAFF TGTGCCAGTATCGAGGACACTGAAGCTTTCTTT
TRBJ1-2 TRBV2 - many CASRIGESNYGYTF TGTGCCAGCCGGATTGGGGAATCAAACTATGGCTACACCTTC
TRBJ2-7 TRBV6-5 - few CASSRLGDEQYF TGTGCCAGCAGCCGATTAGGGGACGAGCAGTACTTC
TRBJ1-5 TRBV20-1 - many CSARELGEGTQPQHF TGCAGTGCTAGAGAGTTGGGGGAGGGGACCCAGCCCCAGCATTTT
TRBJ2-1 TRBV7-6 TRBD2 few CASSLAISGGPSSYNEQFF TGTGCCAGCAGCTTAGCGATTAGCGGGGGCCCTAGCTCCTACAATGAGCAGTTCTTC
TRBJ1-5 TRBV19 - many CASSIYSGVSNQPQHF TGTGCCAGTAGTATTTACTCAGGGGTTAGCAATCAGCCCCAGCATTTT
TRBJ1-2 TRBV12-3/TRBV12-4 - many CASSLVASDGVDGYTF TGTGCCAGCAGTTTAGTGGCCTCTGACGGGGTCGATGGCTACACCTTC
TRBJ2-7 TRBV4-1 - few CASSQDPDSSEQYF TGCGCCAGCAGCCAAGACCCGGACTCCTCCGAGCAGTACTTC
TRBJ2-3 TRBV5-1 - many CASTRDELGTDTQYF TGCGCCAGCACACGAGACGAGTTGGGCACAGATACGCAGTATTTT
TRBJ2-7 TRBV13 TRBD1 many CASSFGTVAYEQYF TGTGCCAGCAGCTTCGGGACAGTGGCCTACGAGCAGTACTTC
TRBJ2-7 TRBV7-2 TRBD1 many CASSLGQGAGYEQYF TGTGCCAGCAGCTTAGGACAGGGGGCTGGCTACGAGCAGTACTTC
TRBJ1-6 TRBV14 - - CASSPATSYNSPLHF TGTGCCAGCAGCCCGGCGACCTCCTATAATTCACCCCTCCACTTT
TRBJ2-3 TRBV28 - - CASTLGTTPDTQYF TGTGCCAGCACCTTGGGTACTACGCCAGATACGCAGTATTTT
TRBJ2-2 TRBV10-3 TRBD2 few CAIAGDERASNTGELFF TGTGCCATCGCGGGAGACGAGCGGGCCTCGAACACCGGGGAGCTGTTTTTT
TRBJ1-1 TRBV7-8 - many CASSSGQNSGTEAFF TGTGCCAGCAGCTCCGGACAGAACTCGGGGACTGAAGCTTTCTTT
TRBJ2-5 TRBV5-1 - many CASTYRESSYQETQYF TGCGCCAGCACCTACAGGGAGTCCTCGTACCAAGAGACCCAGTACTTC
TRBJ2-3 TRBV6-5 TRBD2 few CATFSGGGGKDTQYF TGTGCCACCTTTTCTGGGGGGGGAGGGAAAGATACGCAGTATTTT